This TCR beta chain was found in a study of regulatory T cells in long-lasting Graves disease. Notes on this clonotype: The target antigen is unknown.

Documented time point: newly diagnosed GD, antithyroid drugs for less than 3 months. RNA isolated from PBMCs was used to make the TCR library. The J segment lost 2 bases and the V segment lost 5 bases, leaving 13 bases of the junction unmatched. The germline V gene encodes CDR1 SEHNR and CDR2 FQNEAQ (reference sequence). The CDR3 runs to 18 residues. Libraries of TCR beta came from iRepertoire HTBI primers plus Arm-PCR of CDR3 regions. Each CDR3 protein is one row after TCRdb ran MiXCR on the multiplex PCR reads. The sample yields some 200,000 distinct CDR3 sequences, roughly a fifth seen once. The study's findings and limits: Between persistent patients, roughly 2,600 public clonotypes were shared, exceeding the 950 to 1,000 shared between new patients.

The data were also submitted as part of a second study, on T cells in Graves' hyperthyroidism and ophthalmopathy.

Source: peripheral blood mononuclear cells (PBMCs), taken at new diagnosis, from a patient treated with antithyroid drugs. The genes are TRBV7-9 and TRBJ2-3, with TRBD2 identical over 10 bases. This receptor was taken from a woman in her 30s with Graves disease. For the CDR3, the DNA is TGTGCCAGCAGCGCACGGCCCCGGACTAGCGGTGACACAGATACGCAGTATTTT. Translated: CASSARPRTSGDTDTQYF.